This T cell receptor (beta chain) was identified during a study of STAT5B mutations in CD4+ large granular lymphocyte leukemia. Whole-study context: The CDR3 'QG' motif was associated with a particular HLA allele among healthy donors.

There are 16 residues in the CDR3. The germline V gene has CDR1 MNHEY and CDR2 SMNVEV (reference sequence). Trimming removed 3 bases at V and 8 bases at J, with 20 bases between. To note about this clone: Its target is not known.

General study results and limits: TRBV06-family usage was enriched in top patient clones (8/27) versus controls (2/35).

This was a survey-level run. Here immunoSEQ multiplex PCR was the method, and the copy in TCRdb shows in-frame clones only, minus some. Among about 40,000 clones, roughly four fifths were seen once, and the ten largest hold 3.6%. The sample comprised CD4+ T cells from blood buffy coats. The chain has TRBV27 and TRBJ2-1; tentative D call: TRBD2 (6 bases). This TCR was sampled from a human donor in good health. In nucleotides, the CDR3 is TGTGCCAGCAGTTTCCCCGGGACTGGAGTAGCCCATGAGCAGTTCTTC. Translated: CASSFPGTGVAHEQFF.